Below are 31 T cell receptor beta chains sequenced from a single sample in a study of blood T cell repertoires in COVID-19. This table comes from immunoSEQ multiplex PCR, and its TCRdb copy is limited to in-frame clones, with some not included. This sample has roughly 230,000 clones, with roughly 84% found just once. Material for sequencing was peripheral blood. The origin of the receptors is a man aged 50 to 60 with active or convalescent COVID-19.

V and J are TRBV19 and TRBJ1-1; D may be TRBD1 (6 bases). The CDR3 loop spans 16 amino acids. V shed 3 bases and J shed 1 base, with 15 bases lying between them. The germline V gene has CDR1 LNHDA and CDR2 SQIVND (reference sequence). CDR3 region: CASSIGQPNANTEAFF. CDR3 DNA sequence: TGTGCCAGTAGTATCGGACAGCCAAATGCGAACACTGAAGCTTTCTTT.

V is TRBV7-2 and J is TRBJ2-3; the match to TRBD2 covers 8 bases. J was trimmed by 4 bases and V by 1 base; bases with no gene match: 10. The germline V gene has CDR1 SGHTA and CDR2 FQGNSA. The CDR3 spans 17 residues. CDR3 sequence (DNA): TGTGCCAGCAGCTTAGACTTAGCGGGGCTACTCTCAGATACGCAGTATTTT. Its translation: CASSLDLAGLLSDTQYF.

The V call is TRBV5-1, the J call TRBJ1-2, with D maybe TRBD1 (5 bases). CDR1 and CDR2 (germline): SGHRS, YFSETQ. The CDR3 is made up of 13 amino acids. V dropped 4 bases and J dropped 7 bases, with 14 bases sitting between them. CDR3 coding DNA: TGCGCCAGCAGCGCGGGGACGGAGATTGGCTACACCTTC. This gives the protein CASSAGTEIGYTF.

This chain joins TRBV30 and TRBJ2-7; 11 positions match TRBD2. Germline V gene lookup returns CDR1 GTSNPN and CDR2 SVGIG (reference sequence). Trimming removed 0 bases from V and 6 bases from J; junction bases left unmatched: 7. The CDR3 is made up of 15 amino acids. DNA for the CDR3: TGTGCCTGGAGTGTTTTAGCGGGGGGGCCAGGCGAGCAGTACTTC. It yields the protein CAWSVLAGGPGEQYF.

The V and J genes are TRBV7-2 and TRBJ2-3; tentative D call: TRBD2 (6 bases). Germline V lookup: CDR1 SGHTA, CDR2 FQGNSA. The CDR3 is 15 residues long. V lost 1 base, J lost 1 base, and 9 bases lay in between. CDR3 protein: CASSLVGGGTDTQYF. Here the CDR3 DNA reads TGTGCCAGCAGCTTAGTGGGCGGGGGCACAGATACGCAGTATTTT.

This clone has just a few counts. The chain couples TRBV15 to TRBJ1-6; 8 bases map to TRBD1. Germline CDR1 is LNHNV and CDR2 is YYDKDF (reference sequence). The CDR3 contains 16 residues. V trimming: 3 bases; J trimming: 6 bases; junction bases outside the gene matches: 7. In nucleotides, the CDR3 is TGTGCCACCAGCAGGGACAGGGACATCAGTAATTCACCCCTCCACTTT. It codes for CATSRDRDISNSPLHF.

The gene calls are TRBV18 and TRBJ2-7; a possible D gene is TRBD1 (6 bases). This CDR3 has 13 residues. Looked up from germline, CDR1 is KGHSH and CDR2 is LQKENI. V lost 3 bases to trimming and J lost 4 bases, with 10 bases between them. CDR3 in DNA: TGTGCCAGCTCACCGGGACACCTATACGAGCAGTACTTC. This translates into CASSPGHLYEQYF.

The rearrangement links TRBV6-5 to TRBJ2-3; 10 bases are shared with TRBD2. There are 13 residues in the CDR3. The trim removed 8 bases at V and 4 bases at J, leaving 3 bases unmatched. Per germline, CDR1 MNHEY and CDR2 SVGAGI. The CDR3 bases are TGTGCCAGCCTAACTAGCGGGGCAGATACGCAGTATTTT. Its translation is CASLTSGADTQYF.

This clone has more than one count but fewer than ten. V and J are TRBV7-2 and TRBJ1-1, with 11 bases fitting TRBD1. The V gene end was trimmed by 5 bases and the J gene end by 6 bases; junction bases not matched to a gene: 14. CDR3 length: 17 residues. Germline lookup yields CDR1 SGHTA and CDR2 FQGNSA. CDR3 residues: CASSADRGRGWPAEAFF. The CDR3 DNA sequence: TGTGCCAGCAGCGCGGACAGGGGGCGAGGGTGGCCGGCTGAAGCTTTCTTT.

The chain carries TRBV19 and TRBJ1-1; 8 bases match TRBD1. This CDR3 spans 14 amino acids. The germline CDR1 and CDR2 sequences are LNHDA and SQIVND (reference sequence). V trimming: 4 bases; J trimming: 4 bases; junction bases outside the gene matches: 5. The CDR3 spells CASSTTGVGTEAFF. The CDR3 coding sequence is TGTGCCAGTAGTACGACAGGGGTCGGCACTGAAGCTTTCTTT.

This clone was seen many times. The V call is TRBV5-4, the J call TRBJ2-2, with a tentative D call TRBD1 (5 bases). This CDR3 has 14 amino acids. From germline, CDR1 is SGHNT and CDR2 YYREEE (reference sequence). V was clipped by 0 bases and J by 5 bases, with 8 bases between them. The DNA of the CDR3 is TGTGCCAGCAGCTTGGTGGCAGGGACCGGGGAGCTGTTTTTT. It translates to CASSLVAGTGELFF.

The chain joins TRBV29-1 to TRBJ2-1; possibly TRBD2 for D (6 bases). CDR1 is SQVTM, CDR2 ANQGSEA, per germline. Trimming took 7 bases from V and 9 from J, leaving 19 bases between them. The CDR3 spans 13 residues. The CDR3 spells CSAQRRGATEQFF. The DNA for the CDR3 is TGCAGCGCCCAAAGGCGGGGAGCAACTGAGCAGTTCTTC.

V gene TRBV28 combines with J gene TRBJ1-2; possible D gene TRBD1, 5 bases. This CDR3 region has 12 residues. V shed 3 bases and J shed 11 bases, with 13 bases lying between them. Germline V gene sequence: CDR1 MDHEN, CDR2 SYDVKM. CDR3 nucleotides: TGTGCCAGCAGTTTGTCCCCGGGACTATACACCTTC. It specifies CASSLSPGLYTF.

The chain links TRBV9 to TRBJ2-3, with 10 positions matching TRBD2. The V gene end was trimmed by 0 bases and the J gene end by 8 bases; junction bases not matched to a gene: 6. The CDR3 extends over 15 amino acids. Germline V gene data show CDR1 as SGDLS and CDR2 as YYNGEE. The CDR3 here is CASSVDASGGITQYF. CDR3 DNA sequence: TGTGCCAGCAGCGTAGATGCTAGCGGGGGAATTACGCAGTATTTT.

The chain couples TRBV5-4 to TRBJ1-6, with TRBD1 matching 7 bases. Germline CDR1 reads SGHNT; CDR2 reads YYREEE (reference sequence). The CDR3 spans 16 residues. The V segment lost 4 bases and the J segment 10 bases; nucleotides outside the gene matches: 14. The CDR3: CASSRWGQSGWSPLHF. In DNA, the CDR3 is TGTGCCAGCAGCCGATGGGGACAGAGCGGCTGGTCACCCCTCCACTTT.

V is TRBV27 and J is TRBJ1-5, with D tentatively TRBD1 (5 bases). V was shortened by 0 bases and J by 4 bases, with 13 bases between the two germline ends. CDR1 is MNHEY and CDR2 is SMNVEV in the germline V gene (reference sequence). The CDR3 totals 16 residues. Here the CDR3 DNA reads TGTGCCAGCAGTTTATCGGTTGGGGCGCTGAATCAGCCCCAGCATTTT. Its protein is CASSLSVGALNQPQHF.

The genes are TRBV5-5 and TRBJ2-3, with 8 bases identical to TRBD1. This CDR3 spans 15 amino acids. Germline lookup yields CDR1 SGHKS and CDR2 YYEKEE (reference sequence). After removal of 4 bases from V and 7 bases from J, the junction contained 11 bases not matched to a gene. The CDR3 sequence: CASSHLGRGLHTQYF. CDR3 coding DNA: TGTGCCAGCAGCCACCTGGGCAGGGGGCTCCATACGCAGTATTTT. Combining the CDR3 with reference TRBV5-5 and TRBJ2-3 gives the whole variable domain DAGVTQSPTHLIKTRGQQVTLRCSPISGHKSVSWYQQVLGQGPQFIFQYYEKEERGRGNFPDRFSARQFPNYSSELNVNALLLGDSALYLCASSHLGRGLHTQYFGPGTRLTVL.

This clone was seen a single time. The chain has TRBV20-1 and TRBJ1-2; D is undetermined. V was cut by 2 bases and J by 7 bases, with 8 bases left in between. The CDR3 has 11 amino acids. Germline V gene lookup returns CDR1 DFQATT and CDR2 SNEGSKA (reference sequence). The CDR3 protein is CSARLSLGYTF. The CDR3, as DNA: TGCAGTGCTAGATTATCTCTTGGCTACACCTTC.

This clone occurred a few times. V gene TRBV13 combines with J gene TRBJ1-2; TRBD1 matches 10 bases. Trimming cost V 2 bases and J 3 bases; bases outside gene matches: 6. The CDR3 has 16 residues. Germline V CDR1 and CDR2: PRHDT, FYEKMQ (reference sequence). The CDR3 is CASSLYRDRGYYGYTF. Here the CDR3 DNA reads TGTGCCAGCAGCTTATACAGGGACAGGGGCTACTATGGCTACACCTTC.

In regard to this clone: The sample carries other DNA sequences with the same CDR3. The rearrangement links TRBV9 to TRBJ1-6; possible D gene TRBD1, 6 bases. Germline V gene sequence: CDR1 SGDLS, CDR2 YYNGEE. V lost 0 bases and J 10 bases, leaving 14 bases between the germline ends. This CDR3 comprises 15 residues. The CDR3 DNA is TGTGCCAGCAGCGTAGGGGGGCAGGGTGCCTCACCCCTCCACTTT. Encoded protein: CASSVGGQGASPLHF.

The chain uses TRBV5-1 and TRBJ2-3; 11 bases match TRBD2. Germline V gives CDR1 SGHRS, CDR2 YFSETQ. This CDR3 has 15 amino acids. V was clipped by 4 bases and J by 6 bases; unmatched bases: 7. The CDR3 nucleotides read TGCGCCAGCAGCCTAATAGCGGGGGGGCTCGATACGCAGTATTTT. This codes for CASSLIAGGLDTQYF.

This sequence joins TRBV7-9 and TRBJ1-1, with TRBD1 matching 10 bases. This CDR3 contains 15 residues. The V gene end was trimmed by 5 bases and the J gene end by 1 base; junction bases not matched to a gene: 4. From germline, CDR1 is SEHNR and CDR2 FQNEAQ (reference sequence). CDR3 bases: TGTGCCAGCAGCCCCTGGACAGGGGGGAACACTGAAGCTTTCTTT. Translating it yields CASSPWTGGNTEAFF.

The chain combines TRBV4-2 with TRBJ2-7; 9 bases fit TRBD2. Trimming took 0 bases from V and 3 from J; bases not matched to a gene: 6. The CDR3 has 16 residues. Germline V gives CDR1 LGHNA, CDR2 YNFKEQ. The chain's CDR3 is CASSQDGSGGLYEQYF. The CDR3 region has the DNA TGTGCCAGCAGCCAAGACGGTAGCGGGGGCCTCTACGAGCAGTACTTC.

The chain carries TRBV18 and TRBJ1-3; D perhaps matches TRBD1 (5 bases). Germline CDR1 KGHSH, CDR2 LQKENI. CDR3 length: 16 amino acids. V gave up 2 bases and J gave up 0 bases, with 11 bases separating them. The CDR3 sequence: CASSPVVGLSGNTIYF. CDR3 nucleotide sequence: TGTGCCAGCTCACCAGTTGTGGGGCTCTCTGGAAACACCATATATTTT. Full variable domain (outside the CDR3, taken from reference TRBV18 and TRBJ1-3): NAGVMQNPRHLVRRRGQEARLRCSPMKGHSHVYWYRQLPEEGLKFMVYLQKENIIDESGMPKERFSAEFPKEGPSILRIQQVVRGDSAAYFCASSPVVGLSGNTIYFGEGSWLTVV.

V and J are TRBV5-6 and TRBJ1-2; possible D gene TRBD1, 5 bases. Trimming removed 4 bases at V and 1 base at J, with 17 bases between. Germline loops: CDR1 SGHDT, CDR2 YYEEEE. This CDR3 is built from 16 residues. In nucleotides, the CDR3 is TGTGCCAGCAGCCCATACCGGCCAGGGTTTAACTATGGCTACACCTTC. This codes for CASSPYRPGFNYGYTF.

The V and J genes are TRBV28 and TRBJ1-5; D uncertain. Per germline, CDR1 MDHEN and CDR2 SYDVKM. This CDR3 has 16 amino acids. The V gene lost 2 bases and the J gene lost 6 bases, with 17 bases spanning the gap. The CDR3 nucleotides are TGTGCCAGCAGTTTACCGCCGGGCCACGGGGTTCAGCCCCAGCATTTT. The encoded protein is CASSLPPGHGVQPQHF.

The rearrangement uses TRBV5-8 and TRBJ2-3; no clear D gene. Germline V gene sequence: CDR1 SGHTS, CDR2 YDEGEE. The V end was cut by 1 base, the J end by 0 bases, with 9 bases between. The CDR3 extends over 15 amino acids. In DNA form, the CDR3 reads TGTGCCAGCAGCTTGAACGGTGCTAGCACAGATACGCAGTATTTT. Protein sequence: CASSLNGASTDTQYF.

This clone came up once. V usage is TRBV7-8 and J usage is TRBJ2-2, with D unresolved. The CDR3 has 13 residues. Trimming pared 6 bases from V and 7 bases from J, leaving 12 bases between. Germline loops: CDR1 SGHVS, CDR2 FQNEAQ. The CDR3 sequence is CASRREENGELFF. The CDR3 DNA sequence: TGTGCCAGCAGACGAGAGGAGAACGGGGAGCTGTTTTTT. Based on the CDR3 plus reference TRBV7-8 and TRBJ2-2, the full variable domain is GAGVSQSPRYKVAKRGQDVALRCDPISGHVSLFWYQQALGQGPEFLTYFQNEAQLDKSGLPSDRFFAERPEGSVSTLKIQRTQQEDSAVYLCASRREENGELFFGEGSRLTVL.

This clone has just a few counts. V usage is TRBV3-1 (or the pseudogene TRBV3-2) and J usage is TRBJ1-1; D not resolved. CDR1 LGHDT and CDR2 YNNKEL come from the germline V gene (reference sequence). The length of the CDR3 is 13 residues. V lost 1 base to trimming and J lost 8 bases, with 11 bases between them. The CDR3 loop is CASSQGYSPEAFF. As DNA, the CDR3 is TGTGCCAGCAGCCAAGGATATAGCCCCGAAGCTTTCTTT.

The chain has TRBV4-1 and TRBJ1-4; 7 bases are shared with TRBD1. The J segment lost 2 bases and the V segment lost 2 bases, leaving 2 bases of the junction unmatched. CDR1 and CDR2 (germline): MGHRA, YSYEKL. CDR3 size: 15 residues. The CDR3 bases are TGCGCCAGCAGCCAAAGGGGACAGACTAATGAAAAACTGTTTTTT. Protein product: CASSQRGQTNEKLFF.

The chain has TRBV5-4 and TRBJ2-6; TRBD2 might be the D (6 bases). The CDR3 loop spans 15 amino acids. V lost 2 bases to trimming and J lost 2 bases, with 8 bases between them. Germline loops: CDR1 SGHNT, CDR2 YYREEE (reference sequence). CDR3 amino acids: CASSLSGAGANVLTF. The CDR3 nucleotides read TGTGCCAGCAGCTTATCGGGGGCTGGGGCCAACGTCCTGACTTTC. The full variable domain, rest sourced from reference TRBV5-4 and TRBJ2-6, is ETGVTQSPTHLIKTRGQQVTLRCSSQSGHNTVSWYQQALGQGPQFIFQYYREEENGRGNFPPRFSGLQFPNYSSELNVNALELDDSALYLCASSLSGAGANVLTFGAGSRLTVL.